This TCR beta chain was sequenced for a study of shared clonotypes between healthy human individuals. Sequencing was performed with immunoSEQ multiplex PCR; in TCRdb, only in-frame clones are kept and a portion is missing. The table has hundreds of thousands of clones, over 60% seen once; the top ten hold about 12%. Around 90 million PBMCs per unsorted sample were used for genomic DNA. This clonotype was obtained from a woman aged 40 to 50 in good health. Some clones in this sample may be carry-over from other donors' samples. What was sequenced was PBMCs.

The CDR3, as DNA: TGCGCCAGCAGCTTGATGTTTGGCTCCTACAATGAGCAGTTCTTC. This encodes CASSLMFGSYNEQFF. The chain carries TRBV5-1 and TRBJ2-1, with D unresolved. With 1 base removed from V and 0 bases from J, the gap between germline ends came to 8 bases. CDR3 length equals 15 residues. The germline V gene encodes CDR1 SGHRS and CDR2 YFSETQ.